These 27 T cell receptor beta chains share one sample of origin, sequenced in a study of Ad26.COV2.S vaccination and SARS-CoV-2 variants. Indicated treatment: some 20 received Ad26.COV2.S at low or high dose, single or two shots; 5 received placebo; per-sample allocation not given. The samples date from day 63 after the first vaccine or placebo injection. Produced via immunoSEQ multiplex PCR; TCRdb's table is partial and in-frame only. The table lists roughly 400,000 clones, roughly 90% of them singletons. The specimen was peripheral blood, collected in a trial of Ad26.COV2.S vaccine versus placebo. Receptor source: a person aged 18-60 years who received the Ad26.COV2.S COVID-19 vaccine or a placebo.

The genes are TRBV20-1 and TRBJ2-7; D uncertain. V lost 3 bases, J lost 6 bases, and 9 bases lay in between. CDR3 size: 11 residues. In germline, CDR1 is DFQATT, CDR2 SNEGSKA (reference sequence). The chain's CDR3 is CSASPLFEQYF. The CDR3 nucleotides are TGCAGTGCTAGTCCGCTTTTCGAGCAGTACTTC.

The table lists this clone with a few counts. The J gene is TRBJ2-7, the V gene TRBV28, with a weak D call TRBD2 (5 bases). Looked up from germline, CDR1 is MDHEN and CDR2 is SYDVKM. The CDR3 sequence is 10 residues long. Trimming stripped 8 bases from V and 6 bases from J, with 8 bases between. Here the CDR3 DNA reads TGTGCCAGCCGAGGGCTCGAGCAGTACTTC. Translated: CASRGLEQYF. The full variable domain, its missing parts supplied by reference TRBV28 and TRBJ2-7, is DVKVTQSSRYLVKRTGEKVFLECVQDMDHENMFWYRQDPGLGLRLIYFSYDVKMKEKGDIPEGYSVSREKKERFSLILESASTNQTSMYLCASRGLEQYFGPGTRLTVT.

The V and J genes are TRBV6-8 and TRBJ1-3; TRBD1 matches 9 bases. V shed 6 bases, J shed 2 bases, and the junction held 8 bases outside the gene matches. Germline V gene sequence: CDR1 MNHGY, CDR2 SAAAGT. This CDR3 comprises 16 residues. CDR3: CASSPWTGETGNTIYF. The DNA of the CDR3 is TGTGCCAGCAGCCCCTGGACAGGGGAGACTGGAAACACCATATATTTT.

The rearrangement uses TRBV30 and TRBJ1-1, with D unclear. The CDR3 has 13 amino acids. V was shortened by 3 bases and J by 1 base, with 9 bases between the two germline ends. CDR1 is GTSNPN and CDR2 is SVGIG in the germline V gene (reference sequence). CDR3 sequence: CAWRYWGNTEAFF. The CDR3 nucleotides are TGTGCCTGGAGATATTGGGGGAACACTGAAGCTTTCTTT.

Worth noting for this clone: Other DNA sequences within the sample encode an identical CDR3. The chain recombines TRBV6-5 with TRBJ1-1, with 7 nucleotides matching TRBD1. From germline, CDR1 is MNHEY and CDR2 SVGAGI. Trimming removed 2 bases from V and 1 base from J; junction bases left unmatched: 1. The CDR3 extends over 14 amino acids. The DNA of the CDR3 is TGTGCCAGCAGTTACGGGACAGCGAACACTGAAGCTTTCTTT. The encoded protein is CASSYGTANTEAFF.

V gene TRBV2 combines with J gene TRBJ1-1; 7 bases agree with TRBD1. V shed 6 bases and J 0 bases; nucleotides not matched to a gene: 7. This CDR3 comprises 15 residues. In germline, CDR1 is SNHLY, CDR2 FYNNEI. The CDR3 nucleotides read TGTGCCAGCAGAAGAGGGGGCCCCATGAACACTGAAGCTTTCTTT. Translated, it gives CASRRGGPMNTEAFF.

This clone has only one observation. The CDR3 loop reads CASSPVRGAGGNEQFF. The DNA for the CDR3 is TGTGCCAGCAGCCCCGTCAGGGGGGCGGGTGGCAATGAGCAGTTCTTC. The genes are TRBV7-6 and TRBJ2-1; weak D call: TRBD1 (7 bases). CDR3 length equals 16 residues. Germline V gives CDR1 SGHVS, CDR2 FNYEAQ. The ends were cut back, 5 bases at V and 6 bases at J, with 20 bases in the middle. Variable domain in full (rest from reference TRBV7-6 and TRBJ2-1): GAGVSQSPRYKVTKRGQDVALRCDPISGHVSLYWYRQALGQGPEFLTYFNYEAQQDKSGLPNDRFSAERPEGSISTLTIQRTEQRDSAMYRCASSPVRGAGGNEQFFGPGTRLTVL.

This rearrangement joins TRBV19 to TRBJ2-7; 7 bases are a match to TRBD2. CDR1 is LNHDA, CDR2 SQIVND, per germline (reference sequence). After removal of 5 bases from V and 4 bases from J, the junction contained 14 bases not matched to a gene. There are 16 residues in the CDR3. CDR3 sequence reads: CASSLGSSGSLYEQYF. The CDR3 DNA reads as TGTGCCAGTAGTTTGGGGAGTAGCGGGTCCCTATACGAGCAGTACTTC.

The chain is built from TRBV3-1 (or the pseudogene TRBV3-2) and TRBJ1-1; 8 nucleotides line up with TRBD1. Germline V gene data show CDR1 as LGHDT and CDR2 as YNNKEL (reference sequence). CDR3 length: 15 amino acids. The V gene end was trimmed by 1 base and the J gene end by 2 bases; junction bases not matched to a gene: 3. In DNA, the CDR3 is TGTGCCAGCAGCCAAGGTGACAGGGGCAACACTGAAGCTTTCTTT. It specifies CASSQGDRGNTEAFF.

This chain uses TRBV11-2 with TRBJ2-1; unclear D gene. Germline loops: CDR1 SGHAT, CDR2 FQNNGV. V lost 5 bases and J 5 bases, leaving 7 bases between the germline ends. CDR3 length equals 12 residues. The CDR3 DNA reads as TGTGCCAGCAGCACCGGTAACAATGAGCAGTTCTTC. This sequence encodes CASSTGNNEQFF. Complete variable domain (other parts from reference TRBV11-2 and TRBJ2-1): EAGVAQSPRYKIIEKRQSVAFWCNPISGHATLYWYQQILGQGPKLLIQFQNNGVVDDSQLPKDRFSAERLKGVDSTLKIQPAKLEDSAVYLCASSTGNNEQFFGPGTRLTVL.

The chain links TRBV28 to TRBJ1-5; possibly TRBD1 for D (5 bases). The germline gives CDR1 MDHEN, CDR2 SYDVKM. V was trimmed by 10 bases and J by 3 bases, leaving 16 bases between them. This CDR3 is 14 amino acids long. The CDR3 protein is CATLSGGVNQPQHF. Written as DNA, the CDR3 is TGTGCCACTCTGTCGGGGGGTGTCAATCAGCCCCAGCATTTT. The full variable domain, completed using reference TRBV28 and TRBJ1-5, is DVKVTQSSRYLVKRTGEKVFLECVQDMDHENMFWYRQDPGLGLRLIYFSYDVKMKEKGDIPEGYSVSREKKERFSLILESASTNQTSMYLCATLSGGVNQPQHFGDGTRLSIL.

This rearrangement joins TRBV30 to TRBJ2-1; 8 bases align to TRBD2. This CDR3 comprises 15 residues. The V segment lost 0 bases and the J segment 3 bases; nucleotides outside the gene matches: 4. Germline V lookup: CDR1 GTSNPN, CDR2 SVGIG (reference sequence). The CDR3 DNA is TGTGCCTGGAGTGTACGGGGGGGTGTCTACAATGAGCAGTTCTTC. Translation: CAWSVRGGVYNEQFF.

The chain joins TRBV10-3 to TRBJ2-3; D unclear. The ends were cut back, 5 bases at V and 2 bases at J, with 8 bases in the middle. Germline CDR1 reads ENHRY; CDR2 reads SYGVKD. CDR3 size: 13 residues. The CDR3 loop reads CAISPGFTDTQYF. For the CDR3, the DNA is TGTGCCATCAGTCCGGGCTTCACAGATACGCAGTATTTT.

This rearrangement joins TRBV5-4 to TRBJ2-7, with a weak D call TRBD2 (6 bases). The CDR3 is 17 residues long. V dropped 4 bases and J dropped 0 bases, with 20 bases sitting between them. In germline, CDR1 is SGHNT, CDR2 YYREEE (reference sequence). The CDR3 region is CASSPGRASVSSYEQYF. The CDR3 nucleotides are TGTGCCAGCAGCCCGGGAAGGGCTAGCGTGAGCTCCTACGAGCAGTACTTC.

The CDR3 DNA is TGTGCCATCAGTGACAAACTAGCGGGGGGGATCAATGAGCAGTTCTTC. Protein product: CAISDKLAGGINEQFF. The chain is built from TRBV10-3 and TRBJ2-1; TRBD2 matches at 13 bases. The CDR3 runs to 16 residues. The V and J ends lost 3 bases and 6 bases, in that order; junction bases with no gene match: 5. Germline V lookup: CDR1 ENHRY, CDR2 SYGVKD.

This sequence joins TRBV30 and TRBJ2-2; TRBD1 matches at 9 bases. The CDR3 length is 14 residues. With 5 bases clipped from V and 5 bases from J, the junction kept 6 bases outside the gene matches. Germline-derived CDR1 and CDR2 are GTSNPN and SVGIG (reference sequence). For the CDR3, the DNA is TGTGCCTGGGGTGGACAGGGGAGGACCGGGGAGCTGTTTTTT. It encodes CAWGGQGRTGELFF.

This clone was observed once. The V call is TRBV6-2 or TRBV6-3, the J call TRBJ1-1, with D hard to call. Germline lookup yields CDR1 MNHEY and CDR2 SVGEGT. V lost 4 bases to trimming and J lost 1 base, with 10 bases between them. This CDR3 comprises 14 residues. This chain's CDR3 is CASSFGSSNTEAFF. DNA of the CDR3: TGTGCCAGCAGTTTCGGTTCCTCGAACACTGAAGCTTTCTTT.

This chain uses TRBV7-9 with TRBJ2-7; the D is unclear. The germline V gene encodes CDR1 SEHNR and CDR2 FQNEAQ (reference sequence). V was clipped by 3 bases and J by 2 bases, with 11 bases between them. The CDR3 loop spans 14 amino acids. This CDR3 is CASSFWTNPYEQYF. The CDR3 DNA is TGTGCCAGCAGCTTCTGGACGAATCCCTACGAGCAGTACTTC.

The chain employs TRBV28 and TRBJ1-1, with TRBD1 matching 11 bases. This CDR3 comprises 14 residues. V gave up 5 bases and J gave up 9 bases; unmatched junction bases: 8. Germline assignment: CDR1 MDHEN and CDR2 SYDVKM. CDR3 in DNA: TGTGCCAGCAGTCTCCTGGGGACAGGGGGTAAAGCTTTCTTT. Protein sequence: CASSLLGTGGKAFF.

This rearrangement joins TRBV4-3 to TRBJ2-4; the match to TRBD2 covers 12 bases. The CDR3 covers 17 residues. After removal of 1 base from V and 1 base from J, the junction contained 2 bases not matched to a gene. Germline V gene sequence: CDR1 LGHNA, CDR2 YSLEER. The CDR3: CASSQGTSGAAKNIQYF. DNA for the CDR3: TGCGCCAGCAGCCAAGGGACTAGCGGGGCGGCCAAAAACATTCAGTACTTC.

The V gene is TRBV28, the J gene TRBJ2-2; D remains ambiguous. Germline lookup yields CDR1 MDHEN and CDR2 SYDVKM. Trimming took 2 bases from V and 3 from J, leaving 10 bases between them. CDR3 size: 15 residues. CDR3 in DNA: TGTGCCAGCAGTTTAATGGGGTACGACACCGGGGAGCTGTTTTTT. Protein sequence: CASSLMGYDTGELFF. Full variable domain (rest looked up from reference TRBV28 and TRBJ2-2): DVKVTQSSRYLVKRTGEKVFLECVQDMDHENMFWYRQDPGLGLRLIYFSYDVKMKEKGDIPEGYSVSREKKERFSLILESASTNQTSMYLCASSLMGYDTGELFFGEGSRLTVL.

The chain combines TRBV24-1 with TRBJ1-1; no definite D call. Germline CDR1 and CDR2: KGHDR and SFDVKD. Trimming stripped 4 bases from V and 4 bases from J, with 6 bases between. The CDR3 is 12 residues long. CDR3 residues: CATSDPFTEAFF. CDR3 in DNA: TGTGCCACCAGTGACCCGTTCACTGAAGCTTTCTTT.

The J gene is TRBJ2-7, the V gene TRBV5-6, with D perhaps matching TRBD1 (6 bases). The germline gives CDR1 SGHDT, CDR2 YYEEEE. CDR3 size: 17 residues. Trimming shortened V by 4 bases and J by 5 bases, and 25 bases separated the two germline ends. Written as DNA, the CDR3 is TGTGCCAGCAGCATTCCCCGCCTCCGGGACAAGGGCCACGAGCAGTACTTC. Its translation is CASSIPRLRDKGHEQYF.

V usage is TRBV28 and J usage is TRBJ2-3; D is ambiguous. The CDR3 has 14 amino acids. Germline V gene lookup returns CDR1 MDHEN and CDR2 SYDVKM. Trimming left V 3 bases short and J 4 bases short, with 11 bases between. In nucleotides, the CDR3 is TGTGCCAGCAGTTTGGCGGTCGGCCCAGATACGCAGTATTTT. Translation gives CASSLAVGPDTQYF.

The V call is TRBV18, the J call TRBJ1-6; 9 bases are shared with TRBD1. The trim removed 4 bases at V and 7 bases at J, leaving 2 bases unmatched. In germline, CDR1 is KGHSH, CDR2 LQKENI. CDR3 length: 14 amino acids. CDR3 DNA: TGTGCCAGCTCACGGGACAGGGAAAATTCACCCCTCCACTTT. This codes for CASSRDRENSPLHF.

The gene calls are TRBV6-5 and TRBJ1-6; TRBD1 aligns across 9 bases. Germline loops: CDR1 MNHEY, CDR2 SVGAGI. The V gene end was trimmed by 5 bases and the J gene end by 7 bases; junction bases not matched to a gene: 3. The CDR3 has 14 amino acids. CDR3 bases: TGTGCCAGCAGTCTCGGACAGGGGAATTCACCCCTCCACTTT. Amino acid sequence: CASSLGQGNSPLHF.

The genes are TRBV6-6 and TRBJ1-1; D gene ambiguous. The CDR3 extends over 14 amino acids. Trimming removed 6 bases at V and 1 base at J, with 12 bases between. Germline CDR1 and CDR2: MNHNY and SVGAGI (reference sequence). The CDR3 reads CASSFGGSNTEAFF. For the CDR3, the DNA is TGTGCCAGCAGCTTTGGAGGCTCGAACACTGAAGCTTTCTTT.